This TCR beta chain was captured by sequencing in a study of graft-versus-host responses after intestinal transplantation. Study details: All recipients were given anti-thymocyte globulin induction, and tacrolimus and steroids were then administered for roughly three years. Study observations and caveats: Early post-transplant HvG declines showed an association with peak circulating GvH clone levels. Among recipient marrow samples, GvH clones were found; some appeared first in ileum or blood.

Concerning this clone itself: Its target is not known.

The trim removed 5 bases at V and 7 bases at J, leaving 6 bases unmatched. There are 14 residues in the CDR3. Germline CDR1 and CDR2: MDHEN and SYDVKM. The method was immunoSEQ multiplex PCR; TCRdb's version includes in-frame clones alone and lacks a portion of them. The sample includes about 150,000 clones, about 90% seen only once; the top ten take roughly 0.19%. This specimen consisted of unstimulated CD4+ T cells sorted from spleen or lymph node cells, obtained before intestinal transplant. This chain uses TRBV28 with TRBJ2-7, with 12 bases aligning to TRBD1. This TCR came from a human donor who received an intestinal transplant. The CDR3 DNA is TGTGCCAGCAGTCTCAGGGACAGGGGGCGGGAGCAGTACTTC. Protein product: CASSLRDRGREQYF.